This TCR beta chain was recovered during a study of human T cells and chemical hapten exposure. Each CDR3 protein is one row after TCRdb ran MiXCR on the RACE reads. The sample yields fewer than 200,000 distinct CDR3 sequences, roughly 30% seen once. The CDR3 contains 15 residues. Trimming took 8 bases from V and 1 from J, leaving 18 bases between them. Germline values: CDR1 MDHEN, CDR2 SYDVKM. In this sample, this clonotype turned up a few times. Time point described: pre-sensitization, week 0. Treatment described: therapeutic diphenylcyclopropenone sensitization with weekly scalp DPC. This material consisted of whole blood, taken in connection with sensitization to the hapten diphenylcyclopropenone (DPC). The chain links TRBV28 to TRBJ2-7; tentative D call: TRBD1 (5 bases). The clonotype was recovered from a woman under 40 with alopecia areata. Some clones in this sample may be carry-over from other donors' samples. CDR3 residues: CASAQQATPSYEQYF. The CDR3 nucleotides are TGTGCCAGCGCACAACAGGCGACCCCTTCCTACGAGCAGTACTTC.